This T cell receptor (beta chain) was profiled in a study of T cell responses to AZD1222 COVID-19 vaccine. Findings and caveats of the study: A rise in Spike-specific TCR breadth and depth followed two AZD1222 doses. The donor group comprised mostly white British people and more females; the analysis possibly underestimated clonal diversity. Repertoires were sampled only after the peak T cell response.

Whether given at about 4 or about 12 weeks, second doses were pooled. The assay was immunoSEQ multiplex PCR, and TCRdb's table has in-frame clones only and misses some. This table has some 84,000 clones, approximately 85% appearing once. Trimming cost V 6 bases and J 11 bases, with 23 bases left between them. This CDR3 contains 14 residues. Germline-derived CDR1 and CDR2 are SGHVS and FQNEAQ. This clone has a handful of counts. Its antigen is unknown. The material sequenced was peripheral blood, taken 28 days after the second AZD1222 dose. This sequence originates from an adult who received the AZD1222 COVID-19 vaccine. This chain uses TRBV7-8 with TRBJ2-7; tentatively, D is TRBD2 (5 bases). In DNA form, the CDR3 reads TGTGCCAGCAGTCTAACCCGGGATCATGTACGGGAGTACTTC. Translation: CASSLTRDHVREYF.